The entry below gives a single T cell receptor beta chain sequence along with its context. No cognate antigen has been identified for it. No much larger clone is present one base from it, and per-base qualities are unavailable. TCR beta CDR3 regions were amplified from RNA transcripts. A first-round RT-PCR of the TCR CDR3 used the HTBI primer set with the Qiagen OneStep RT-PCR kit. A second multiplex PCR round built the libraries, followed by size selection and purification. The libraries were sequenced on an Illumina HiSeq2000 using paired-end 100 bp reads. The authors' analysis ran thus. Raw data were processed with SOAPnuke, discarding reads with adapters, uncalled bases, mean Phred below 15, or no exact constant-primer or identifier match. COPE v1.2.5 was used to merge the high-quality paired reads, and each unique nucleotide sequence was defined as a clonotype. MiTCR v1.1 was used to align clonotypes to the IMGT TRBV, TRBD and TRBJ reference segments. Analysis was restricted to V-J combinations with a frequency above 0.0001, which covered about 99% of repertoires. The TCS score was defined as the ratio of F50 (clonal expansion) to E x V (chaos), calculated using BLOSUM62-based TCRdist between CDR3 peptides within each V-J. Welch's t-statistics and random forest reduced around 550 V-J features to 13, which were used in a naive Bayes classifier (R e1071). The public reads were reanalyzed by TCRdb: fastp trimming at Q25, MiXCR alignment, in-frame beta chains only. Each CDR3 protein appears once, grouped with its most common genes and DNA. The V and J calls were not made by the authors but by TCRdb's processing. This sample has approximately 530,000 distinct CDR3 sequences in its table, and approximately 15% of those were observed once. Under 20% of the sample is held by the ten biggest clonotypes.

The sample belongs to a study of T cells in Graves' hyperthyroidism and ophthalmopathy (dated 2019 in TCRdb). In terms of the full investigation: Peripheral blood samples were taken at initial diagnosis, before any treatment was given. A discovery cohort of fewer than 110 patients, 43 with Graves' ophthalmopathy and 55 to 60 with stable Graves' hyperthyroidism, was used to find distinguishing TCR V-J signatures. Whether ophthalmopathy could be predicted prospectively was tested in an independent validation cohort made up of about 20 hyperthyroidism patients plus 17 patients who later progressed to ophthalmopathy. The roughly 94 discovery patients were randomly divided into training and test sets at a 7:3 ratio. The study also compared thyroid tissue and blood T-cell repertoires from 6 or 7 Graves' hyperthyroidism patients. After sampling, hyperthyroidism patients received methimazole starting at 30 mg daily, and ophthalmopathy patients received high-dose intravenous methylprednisolone. The paper describes TCR Vbeta CDR3 sequencing of fewer than 150 peripheral blood samples, made up of some 40 ophthalmopathy patients, 70 to 75 hyperthyroidism patients and approximately 17 progressor patients.

There are 14 amino acids in the CDR3, from cysteine to phenylalanine inclusive. Only CDR3 DNA remains: 42 bases, in frame from the first base. Taken from the germline V gene, the CDR1 and CDR2 loops are MDHEN and SYDVKM. Trimming removed 7 bases from V and 1 base from J, leaving 10 bases between the germline ends. A patient counted as having stable Graves' hyperthyroidism if no progression to ophthalmopathy occurred over 18 months of follow-up. Hyperthyroidism patients were newly diagnosed, had a disease duration of under 2 months, and were aged 18 to 65 years. Any patient with an uncontrolled infection, another autoimmune disease, pregnancy or lactation was excluded. Diagnoses were established on the basis of clinical symptoms, serum thyroxine and TRAb, thyroid ultrasound, and orbital computed tomography. PBMCs were isolated from 10 ml of fresh peripheral blood by Ficoll-Paque density gradient centrifugation. Trizol reagent was used to extract total RNA, and RNA quality was then checked on an Agilent 2100 Bioanalyzer.

Study-wide conclusions, independent of this receptor: Most expanded thyroid clonotypes (frequency above 0.001) were also found in blood, which suggests that blood repertoires may mirror thyroid immune responses. Sample size was not statistically predetermined, and blinding of investigators to group allocation was not performed. Ophthalmopathy was separated from stable hyperthyroidism by a 13 V-J signature model, with approximately 90% sensitivity and 81% to 82% specificity obtained in cross-validation and 80%/75% obtained in testing. In validation, progression to ophthalmopathy was predicted by the model with 65% to 71% sensitivity and 72.22% specificity, a median of around 6.5 months before onset.

The source is a woman aged 18-29 years with Graves' hyperthyroidism. This receptor chain uses TRBV28 and TRBJ2-2, with the D gene not confidently named. Sequenced input: blood. The CDR3 region: CASKRPGNTGELFF. DNA sequence: TGTGCCAGCAAACGGCCCGGGAACACCGGGGAGCTGTTTTTT.